The T cell receptor beta chain under discussion was sequenced for a study of blood T cell repertoires in COVID-19. Followed over time, Seattle patients had been enrolled while infection was active. Sequenced by immunoSEQ multiplex PCR; TCRdb stores in-frame clones only, minus some. The sample comprises about 270,000 clones, about 83% of which are singletons, and around 6% rests with the top ten. The sequence was obtained from an elderly woman with COVID-19, enrolled during active disease. Source material: peripheral blood.

CDR3 residues: CASSLQGLFYQPQHF. In nucleotides, the CDR3 is TGTGCCAGCAGCTTACAGGGACTATTTTACCAGCCCCAGCATTTT. V gene TRBV7-2 combines with J gene TRBJ1-5, with D tentatively TRBD1 (5 bases). Per the germline V gene, CDR1 is SGHTA and CDR2 is FQGNSA. The V gene lost 2 bases and the J gene lost 7 bases, with 15 bases spanning the gap. This CDR3 region has 15 residues.